The 5 T cell receptor beta chains in this list originate from one sample, sequenced in a study of beta chain features in type 1 diabetes. Expressed TCRB transcripts were sequenced, since all the RNA that had been isolated was reverse transcribed. The table came from immunoSEQ multiplex PCR; TCRdb's copy has only in-frame clones and leaves some out. Of 430,000 or so clones listed, 10% to 12% are singletons. Source material: naive CD4+ T cells from blood. The receptors were sampled from a woman younger than 35 in good health.

A few counts support this clone. The rearrangement links TRBV2 to TRBJ1-2; TRBD1 matches 7 bases. The CDR3 is 15 amino acids. V shed 6 bases and J 6 bases; nucleotides not matched to a gene: 13. Germline loops: CDR1 SNHLY, CDR2 FYNNEI. The CDR3 protein is CASSDRDSASNGYTF. CDR3 bases: TGTGCCAGCAGCGACCGGGACAGCGCCTCGAATGGCTACACCTTC.

This clone was counted between two and nine times. The V call is TRBV28, the J call TRBJ2-1; 10 nucleotides line up with TRBD1. CDR1 MDHEN and CDR2 SYDVKM come from the germline V gene. This CDR3 is 15 amino acids long. V lost 6 bases and J lost 3; bases outside the gene matches: 5. This CDR3 reads CASSFWTGGYNEQFF. CDR3 DNA: TGTGCCAGCAGCTTCTGGACAGGGGGCTACAATGAGCAGTTCTTC.

The chain links TRBV7-7 to TRBJ2-7; 9 bases match TRBD1. The CDR3 is 17 residues long. The germline V gene encodes CDR1 SSHAT and CDR2 FNYEAQ (reference sequence). Trimming at V came to 5 bases and at J to 5 bases, leaving 16 bases not matched to a gene. CDR3 residues: CASSLTPSRDRVHEQYV. CDR3 DNA sequence: TGTGCCAGCAGCCTAACGCCGTCCCGGGACAGGGTTCACGAGCAGTACGTC.

This clone was counted only a few times. The V call is TRBV28, the J call TRBJ1-4; no clear D gene. V gave up 8 bases and J gave up 7 bases, with 11 bases separating them. The V gene's germline CDR1 is MDHEN and CDR2 SYDVKM. This CDR3 has 12 amino acids. The CDR3 region has the DNA TGTGCCAGCTCTAGCGGGCTTGAAAAACTGTTTTTT. It yields the protein CASSSGLEKLFF. Variable domain in full (rest from reference TRBV28 and TRBJ1-4): DVKVTQSSRYLVKRTGEKVFLECVQDMDHENMFWYRQDPGLGLRLIYFSYDVKMKEKGDIPEGYSVSREKKERFSLILESASTNQTSMYLCASSSGLEKLFFGSGTQLSVL.

J is TRBJ1-2 and V is TRBV28; D is ambiguous. Germline CDR1 and CDR2: MDHEN and SYDVKM. V shed 3 bases and J shed 7 bases, with 18 bases lying between them. The CDR3 runs to 15 residues. Here the CDR3 reads CASSFDSVGLRGYTF. CDR3 bases: TGTGCCAGCAGTTTCGACTCCGTCGGACTTCGTGGCTACACCTTC.